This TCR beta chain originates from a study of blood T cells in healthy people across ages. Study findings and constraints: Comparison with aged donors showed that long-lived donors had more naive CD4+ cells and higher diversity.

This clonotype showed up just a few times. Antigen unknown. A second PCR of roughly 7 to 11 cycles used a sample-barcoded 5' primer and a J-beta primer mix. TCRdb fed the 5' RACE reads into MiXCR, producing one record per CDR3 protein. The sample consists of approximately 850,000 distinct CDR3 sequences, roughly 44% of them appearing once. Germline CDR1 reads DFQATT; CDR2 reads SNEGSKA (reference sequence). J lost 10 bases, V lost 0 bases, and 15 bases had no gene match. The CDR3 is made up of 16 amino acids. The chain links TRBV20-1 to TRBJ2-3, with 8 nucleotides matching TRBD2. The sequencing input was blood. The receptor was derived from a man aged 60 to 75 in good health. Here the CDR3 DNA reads TGCAGTGCTAGAGACCTGATAGGACTAGCAGTCCCCGCGCAGTATTTT. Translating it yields CSARDLIGLAVPAQYF.